This T cell receptor (beta chain) was recovered during a study of cytomegalovirus exposure and HLA in healthy donors. Study-wide results and limits: Later on, an analysis found that several of the most significant clusters appeared to be linked to common viral pathogens, which included parvovirus B19.

13 Jbeta primers and 60 Vbeta primers were used for the PCR. The table came from immunoSEQ multiplex PCR; TCRdb's copy has only in-frame clones and leaves some out. This table lists about 38,000 clones. A word on this clone: Its antigen is not identified.

The receptor's source is a middle-aged man in good health and CMV-seropositive. Input material: PBMCs.

The CDR3 nucleotides read TGTGCCAGCAGCAGGTGGCTAGCGGGACCCCAAGAGACCCAGTACTTC. Translation gives CASSRWLAGPQETQYF. The rearrangement links TRBV11-3 to TRBJ2-5; 9 nucleotides match TRBD2. Germline trimming cut 5 bases from V and 1 base from J; bases unmatched to any gene: 8. This CDR3 contains 16 residues. Germline CDR1 and CDR2: SGHNT and YENEEA.